The next 9 T cell receptor beta chains were all read from a single sample in a study of CD8 T cells in ankylosing spondylitis. Using its own MiXCR run on the 5' RACE reads, TCRdb lists one record per CDR3 protein. This sample has under 55,000 distinct CDR3 sequences; around 7.4% occur once, and the top ten carry about 8.5%. The sample was blood, either unsorted or a sorted T cell fraction (not recorded which). These receptors originate from a female donor with ankylosing spondylitis or in good health (not recorded which).

For the CDR3, the DNA is TGTGCCAGCAGCTTAAATCGGGGTGAGCAGTTCTTC. It encodes CASSLNRGEQFF. The chain is built from TRBV7-2 and TRBJ2-1; D perhaps matches TRBD2 (5 bases). V was cut by 2 bases and J by 9 bases, with 8 bases left in between. The CDR3 is made up of 12 amino acids. Germline V gene sequence: CDR1 SGHTA, CDR2 FQGNSA.

This clonotype has a count of ten or more. CDR3 residues: CASSLSGTTIETQYF. The CDR3 DNA follows: TGCGCCAGCAGCTTATCCGGGACTACTATAGAGACCCAGTACTTC. The chain uses TRBV5-1 and TRBJ2-5; 7 bases are shared with TRBD2. Trimming cost V 2 bases and J 4 bases; bases outside gene matches: 8. The CDR3 consists of 15 residues. Germline V gene lookup returns CDR1 SGHRS and CDR2 YFSETQ.

This clonotype was picked up many times. Here the CDR3 reads CASSLRQARTQYF. The CDR3, as DNA: TGTGCCAGCAGCTTGCGACAGGCGCGGACCCAGTACTTC. V is TRBV7-2 and J is TRBJ2-5; tentative D call: TRBD1 (6 bases). The CDR3 consists of 13 residues. The V gene's germline CDR1 is SGHTA and CDR2 FQGNSA. Trimming left V 3 bases short and J 7 bases short, with 12 bases between.

This clonotype was detected many times. This chain links TRBV12-3 or TRBV12-4 with TRBJ2-3; D gene ambiguous. CDR3 length: 12 amino acids. Trimming took off 6 bases at V and 4 bases at J, with 8 bases between the two ends. The CDR3 loop reads CASSQGPDTQYF. The CDR3 coding sequence is TGTGCCAGCAGCCAAGGACCAGATACGCAGTATTTT.

This clonotype was observed at least ten times. V is TRBV3-1 and J is TRBJ2-5; possible D gene TRBD2, 6 bases. The V end was cut by 5 bases, the J end by 0 bases, with 10 bases between. Germline loops: CDR1 LGHDT, CDR2 YNNKEL (reference sequence). This CDR3 has 14 amino acids. This CDR3 is CASSKRANQETQYF. The CDR3 DNA follows: TGTGCCAGCAGCAAGCGGGCAAACCAAGAGACCCAGTACTTC.

The chain uses TRBV28 and TRBJ2-3; D is uncertain. The CDR3 runs 16 residues. Germline V gives CDR1 MDHEN, CDR2 SYDVKM. V lost 5 bases and J lost 0, with 15 bases in between. The CDR3 spells CASSPHIYSSTDTQYF. For the CDR3, the DNA is TGTGCCAGCAGTCCTCACATTTATTCTAGCACAGATACGCAGTATTTT. The whole variable domain, remainder taken from reference TRBV28 and TRBJ2-3, is DVKVTQSSRYLVKRTGEKVFLECVQDMDHENMFWYRQDPGLGLRLIYFSYDVKMKEKGDIPEGYSVSREKKERFSLILESASTNQTSMYLCASSPHIYSSTDTQYFGPGTRLTVL.

The J gene is TRBJ2-3, the V gene TRBV12-3 or TRBV12-4, with 11 bases aligning to TRBD1. This CDR3 has 15 residues. V gave up 5 bases and J gave up 6 bases; unmatched junction bases: 7. CDR3 region: CASSTGTGGRDTQYF. DNA of the CDR3: TGTGCCAGCAGTACCGGGACAGGGGGTCGGGATACGCAGTATTTT.

There are many counts of this clonotype. The chain links TRBV15 to TRBJ2-3; a possible D gene is TRBD2 (6 bases). Between the trimmed V and J ends, which lost 0 bases and 2 bases, there was a span of 21 bases. In germline, CDR1 is LNHNV, CDR2 YYDKDF (reference sequence). The CDR3 sequence is 19 residues long. This chain's CDR3 is CATSRDWREHGPYTDTQYF. The CDR3 DNA follows: TGTGCCACCAGCAGAGATTGGAGGGAACACGGACCTTACACAGATACGCAGTATTTT.

There are many counts of this clonotype. The genes are TRBV10-3 and TRBJ2-2; no firm D call. Germline-derived CDR1 and CDR2 are ENHRY and SYGVKD. The CDR3 is 15 residues long. The germline V and J ends were trimmed by 3 bases and 1 base, with 9 bases remaining between them. In DNA form, the CDR3 reads TGTGCCATCAGTGAAAGGGCCGAGAACACCGGGGAGCTGTTTTTT. This gives the protein CAISERAENTGELFF.